One and the same sample provided the 31 T cell receptor beta chains below, sequenced in a study of patients and donors after allogeneic stem cell transplantation. TCRdb reanalysed the RT-PCR reads using MiXCR and keeps one entry per CDR3 protein. The table has 30,000 or so distinct CDR3 sequences, under 7.5% seen once. Sequencing used blood, either unsorted or a sorted T cell fraction (not recorded which). These receptors came from a human donor who was either an allogeneic HSCT recipient or a stem cell or donor lymphocyte infusion donor (not recorded which). It is not recorded whose cells these are; they may come from a transplant donor.

This clonotype was found many times. The V and J genes are TRBV6-5 and TRBJ1-1, with no clear D. Between the trimmed V and J ends, which lost 5 bases and 2 bases, there was a span of 12 bases. This CDR3 contains 14 residues. The V gene's germline CDR1 is MNHEY and CDR2 SVGAGI. This CDR3 is CASSLGLRNTEAFF. CDR3 in DNA: TGTGCCAGCAGTCTCGGACTGAGAAACACTGAAGCTTTCTTT.

The rearrangement uses TRBV28 and TRBJ2-7, with TRBD2 as a possible D gene (6 bases). The V end was cut by 6 bases, the J end by 4 bases, with 19 bases between. Germline CDR1 is MDHEN and CDR2 is SYDVKM. This CDR3 region has 15 residues. CDR3 DNA sequence: TGTGCCAGCAGCCTCGGCGGGACGGTCCTTTACGAGCAGTACTTC. Translation: CASSLGGTVLYEQYF.

The V call is TRBV28, the J call TRBJ2-3, with D hard to call. Per the germline V gene, CDR1 is MDHEN and CDR2 is SYDVKM. This CDR3 spans 14 amino acids. Trimming removed 7 bases from V and 2 bases from J, with 13 bases in between. DNA of the CDR3: TGTGCCAGCACCTTGGGCGTACACACAGATACGCAGTATTTT. Translation: CASTLGVHTDTQYF.

This clonotype was counted many times. The V and J genes are TRBV21-1 and TRBJ1-5; the table gives TRBD1 as D, unverified against the DNA. TRBV21-1 is assigned pseudogene status. The CDR3 is 17 residues long. This CDR3 reads CASSKVAGLYSNQPQHF. As DNA, the CDR3 is TGTGCCAGCAGCAAAGTGGCCGGGTTATATAGCAATCAGCCCCAGCATTTT.

A note on this clonotype: This may be a read error, as it is one base from a much larger clone. J is TRBJ2-5 and V is TRBV24-1; TRBD1 is a possible D gene (5 bases). CDR1 and CDR2 (germline): KGHDR, SFDVKD. The CDR3 sequence is 15 residues long. This CDR3 reads CATSDQQDPQEIQYF. Written as DNA, the CDR3 is TGTGCCACCAGTGACCAACAGGACCCCCAAGAGATCCAGTACTTC.

There are a few counts of this clonotype. The chain recombines TRBV28 with TRBJ1-1, with D unclear. Germline V gene lookup returns CDR1 MDHEN and CDR2 SYDVKM. V gave up 3 bases and J gave up 5 bases, with 7 bases separating them. The CDR3 length is 12 residues. The CDR3 DNA reads TGTGCCAGCAGTTTGGCCAGAACTGAAGCTTTCTTT. Translation gives CASSLARTEAFF.

This clonotype was seen repeatedly, ten times or more. This chain links TRBV2 with TRBJ1-4; weak D call: TRBD1 (6 bases). The CDR3 loop spans 14 amino acids. V lost 6 bases and J 3 bases, leaving 11 bases between the germline ends. The germline V gene has CDR1 SNHLY and CDR2 FYNNEI. The DNA for the CDR3 is TGTGCCAGCAGAACAGGGTTCCCTAATGAAAAACTGTTTTTT. It codes for CASRTGFPNEKLFF.

This clonotype appeared many times. This chain connects TRBV5-5 to TRBJ2-7, with 11 nucleotides matching TRBD2. The CDR3 contains 16 residues. Germline loops: CDR1 SGHKS, CDR2 YYEKEE (reference sequence). V shed 2 bases, J shed 4 bases, and the junction held 8 bases outside the gene matches. The CDR3 coding sequence is TGTGCCAGCAGCTTTAGGCTAGCGGGAGGAGAATACGAGCAGTACTTC. It specifies CASSFRLAGGEYEQYF.

This clonotype was recorded a few times. The V call is TRBV7-9, the J call TRBJ2-3; 10 nucleotides agree with TRBD2. Losses at the gene ends were 4 bases for V and 3 bases for J; bases not matched to a gene: 16. Germline-derived CDR1 and CDR2 are SEHNR and FQNEAQ (reference sequence). This CDR3 is built from 19 residues. CDR3 amino acids: CASSSLRRASGRSTDTQYF. The CDR3 region has the DNA TGTGCCAGCAGCTCCCTCAGGAGGGCTAGCGGGAGATCAACAGATACGCAGTATTTT.

The chain employs TRBV5-5 and TRBJ2-1; D might be TRBD2 (6 bases). The germline V gene encodes CDR1 SGHKS and CDR2 YYEKEE (reference sequence). The CDR3 length is 16 residues. With 0 bases removed from V and 4 bases from J, the gap between germline ends came to 14 bases. CDR3 sequence (DNA): TGTGCCAGCAGCTTGGCCCCGACTAGTGCGTACAATGAGCAGTTCTTC. It is translated as CASSLAPTSAYNEQFF. Based on the CDR3 plus reference TRBV5-5 and TRBJ2-1, the full variable domain is DAGVTQSPTHLIKTRGQQVTLRCSPISGHKSVSWYQQVLGQGPQFIFQYYEKEERGRGNFPDRFSARQFPNYSSELNVNALLLGDSALYLCASSLAPTSAYNEQFFGPGTRLTVL.

At least ten counts were recorded for this clonotype. This chain uses TRBV28 with TRBJ2-2; D is perhaps TRBD2 (6 bases). The CDR3 is made up of 12 amino acids. The V gene lost 5 bases and the J gene lost 7 bases, with 8 bases spanning the gap. Germline V gene sequence: CDR1 MDHEN, CDR2 SYDVKM. The CDR3 here is CASSPGGGELFF. The CDR3 DNA sequence: TGTGCCAGCAGTCCCGGGGGCGGGGAGCTGTTTTTT.

This clonotype appeared many times. The chain combines TRBV24-1 with TRBJ2-1, with D perhaps matching TRBD1 (5 bases). Per the germline V gene, CDR1 is KGHDR and CDR2 is SFDVKD. Trimming removed 6 bases from V and 3 bases from J, with 11 bases in between. The CDR3 loop spans 14 amino acids. The CDR3 spells CATSRTPNYNEQFF. CDR3 nucleotides: TGTGCCACCAGTAGGACACCTAACTACAATGAGCAGTTCTTC.

The gene calls are TRBV7-9 and TRBJ2-5; D is ambiguous. Germline lookup yields CDR1 SEHNR and CDR2 FQNEAQ (reference sequence). There are 14 residues in the CDR3. Trimming took off 1 base at V and 2 bases at J, with 8 bases between the two ends. CDR3 protein: CASSLVGQQETQYF. DNA of the CDR3: TGTGCCAGCAGCTTAGTTGGGCAGCAAGAGACCCAGTACTTC. The entire variable domain, with the rest obtained from reference TRBV7-9 and TRBJ2-5, is as follows: DTGVSQNPRHKITKRGQNVTFRCDPISEHNRLYWYRQTLGQGPEFLTYFQNEAQLEKSRLLSDRFSAERPKGSFSTLEIQRTEQGDSAMYLCASSLVGQQETQYFGPGTRLLVL.

This clonotype was found many times. This rearrangement joins TRBV4-1 to TRBJ2-1; D gene uncertain. The V gene lost 0 bases and the J gene lost 9 bases, with 9 bases spanning the gap. The CDR3 spans 13 residues. The germline V gene encodes CDR1 MGHRA and CDR2 YSYEKL. DNA of the CDR3: TGCGCCAGCAGCCAAGAGGTCTGGGGTGAGCAGTTCTTC. Protein product: CASSQEVWGEQFF.

In this sample, this clonotype turned up many times. The chain is built from TRBV12-3 or TRBV12-4 and TRBJ2-1, with 10 bases identical to TRBD2. V was clipped by 6 bases and J by 10 bases; unmatched bases: 9. CDR3 length: 14 amino acids. The CDR3 DNA reads TGTGCCAGCAGGGGACTAGCGAGGGGAGGGGAGCAGTTCTTC. Encoded protein: CASRGLARGGEQFF.

The rearrangement uses TRBV2 and TRBJ2-5; 12 positions agree with TRBD2. The V gene end was trimmed by 2 bases and the J gene end by 4 bases; junction bases not matched to a gene: 5. Germline V CDR1 and CDR2: SNHLY, FYNNEI. The CDR3 extends over 16 amino acids. The CDR3 region is CASSELAGGPGETQYF. As DNA, the CDR3 is TGTGCCAGCAGTGAACTAGCGGGAGGGCCCGGAGAGACCCAGTACTTC. Full variable domain (missing parts from reference TRBV2 and TRBJ2-5): EPEVTQTPSHQVTQMGQEVILRCVPISNHLYFYWYRQILGQKVEFLVSFYNNEISEKSEIFDDQFSVERPDGSNFTLKIRSTKLEDSAMYFCASSELAGGPGETQYFGPGTRLLVL.

This chain joins TRBV7-2 and TRBJ1-3; D not certain. The germline V and J ends were trimmed by 1 base and 2 bases, with 6 bases remaining between them. The CDR3 sequence is 14 residues long. The germline V gene encodes CDR1 SGHTA and CDR2 FQGNSA. CDR3 region: CASSLGEAGNTIYF. CDR3 in DNA: TGTGCCAGCAGCTTAGGGGAGGCTGGAAACACCATATATTTT.

This clonotype was recorded at least ten times. The V call is TRBV30, the J call TRBJ1-1; no reliable D call. Germline V gives CDR1 GTSNPN, CDR2 SVGIG (reference sequence). Trimming cost V 2 bases and J 1 base, with 5 bases left between them. This CDR3 comprises 12 residues. Written as DNA, the CDR3 is TGTGCCTGGAGTCCAGCGAACACTGAAGCTTTCTTT. Translation gives CAWSPANTEAFF.

V usage is TRBV28 and J usage is TRBJ2-1, with D possibly TRBD2 on 6 matching bases. The CDR3 runs 15 residues. Trimming stripped 7 bases from V and 1 base from J, with 14 bases between. CDR1 MDHEN and CDR2 SYDVKM come from the germline V gene. The CDR3 is CASTPSVGSYNEQFF. The DNA of the CDR3 is TGTGCCAGCACTCCTAGCGTCGGGTCCTACAATGAGCAGTTCTTC.

In this sample, this clonotype turned up many times. The chain has TRBV20-1 and TRBJ1-1; 7 bases are a match to TRBD1. This CDR3 region has 13 residues. From germline, CDR1 is DFQATT and CDR2 SNEGSKA (reference sequence). V was pared by 6 bases and J by 1 base, with 5 bases of the junction left unmatched. This CDR3 reads CSADTGANTEAFF. CDR3 in DNA: TGCAGTGCCGATACAGGGGCGAACACTGAAGCTTTCTTT.

This clonotype was recorded at least ten times. The chain links TRBV18 to TRBJ1-2; D ambiguous. CDR1 is KGHSH, CDR2 LQKENI, per germline. The ends were cut back, 2 bases at V and 0 bases at J, with 10 bases in the middle. The CDR3 contains 15 residues. The CDR3, as DNA: TGTGCCAGCTCACCAAAGACGGCACCTAACTATGGCTACACCTTC. It specifies CASSPKTAPNYGYTF.

This clonotype was detected many times. This chain uses TRBV6-1 with TRBJ1-5; TRBD1 is a possible D gene (5 bases). CDR1 is MNHNS and CDR2 is SASEGT in the germline V gene. The CDR3 is 15 residues long. The ends were cut back, 5 bases at V and 4 bases at J, with 15 bases in the middle. The CDR3 sequence is CASSYYHDRNQPQHF. The DNA for the CDR3 is TGTGCCAGCAGTTATTATCACGACAGAAATCAGCCCCAGCATTTT.

The chain has TRBV7-3 and TRBJ2-1; 10 nucleotides align to TRBD2. With 5 bases clipped from V and 4 bases from J, the junction kept 5 bases outside the gene matches. The length of the CDR3 is 15 residues. CDR1 is SGHTA and CDR2 is FQGTGA in the germline V gene. The CDR3 here is CASSHRAGGYNEQFF. The CDR3 DNA follows: TGTGCCAGCAGCCATAGAGCGGGAGGGTACAATGAGCAGTTCTTC.

Note on this clonotype: A read error is possible here, since a much larger clone lies one base away. Lacking the conserved final phenylalanine or tryptophan, this CDR3 likely reflects a read error. The rearrangement joins TRBV12-3 or TRBV12-4 to TRBJ2-3, with 13 bases lining up with TRBD2. Trimming cost V 1 base and J 5 bases; bases outside gene matches: 9. The length of the CDR3 is 18 residues. CDR3: CASSLGLAGGAPRDTQYL. CDR3 nucleotides: TGTGCCAGCAGTTTAGGACTAGCGGGAGGCGCCCCCAGAGATACGCAGTATTTG.

On this clonotype itself: Compared with germline, one end of the junction differs, possibly owing to a read error. The chain is built from TRBV9 and TRBJ1-1, with TRBD1 as a possible D gene (5 bases). The germline CDR1 and CDR2 sequences are SGDLS and YYNGEE. The CDR3 extends over 14 amino acids. CDR3 sequence (DNA): TGTGCCAGCAGCATAAGGGGTTCGAACACTAAAGCTTTCTTT. This sequence encodes CASSIRGSNTKAFF. The full variable domain, its missing parts supplied by reference TRBV9 and TRBJ1-1, is DSGVTQTPKHLITATGQRVTLRCSPRSGDLSVYWYQQSLDQGLQFLIQYYNGEERAKGNILERFSAQQFPDLHSELNLSSLELGDSALYFCASSIRGSNTKAFFGQGTRLTVV.

The chain couples TRBV6-2 or TRBV6-3 to TRBJ2-1; D not certain. Germline V gene lookup returns CDR1 MNHEY and CDR2 SVGEGT. The CDR3 has 15 amino acids. The germline V and J ends were trimmed by 4 bases and 10 bases, with 20 bases remaining between them. CDR3 coding DNA: TGTGCCAGCAGTTCCCCCACCACCTTAGTGGACGAGCAGTTCTTC. Translation: CASSSPTTLVDEQFF.

This clonotype was observed many times. V and J are TRBV5-4 and TRBJ1-2; no clear D. V was trimmed by 0 bases and J by 4 bases, leaving 4 bases between them. This CDR3 has 12 amino acids. From germline, CDR1 is SGHNT and CDR2 YYREEE (reference sequence). The CDR3 region has the DNA TGTGCCAGCAGCTTGGAAGCCTATGGCTACACCTTC. It is translated as CASSLEAYGYTF.

Regarding this clonotype: Lacking the conserved final phenylalanine or tryptophan, this CDR3 likely reflects a read error. The chain is built from TRBV24-1 and TRBJ2-5, with a possible D match to TRBD1 (6 bases). The germline gives CDR1 KGHDR, CDR2 SFDVKD. The CDR3 extends over 16 amino acids. V was cut by 3 bases and J by 3 bases, with 16 bases left in between. The CDR3 region has the DNA TGTGCCACCAGTGATCCTGTTTGGGGGCGCGAAGAGACCCAGTACTAC. Its protein is CATSDPVWGREETQYY.

This clonotype showed up just a few times. The chain carries TRBV3-2 and TRBJ2-1; the table's D call TRBD1 went unverified against the DNA. TRBV3-2 is a pseudogene locus. CDR3 length: 18 residues. The CDR3 DNA sequence: TGTGCCAGCAGCCAAGATACCCCGGACAGGGGAAGTCGGAATGAGCAGTTCTTC. This codes for CASSQDTPDRGSRNEQFF.

This clonotype has just a few counts. The J gene is TRBJ2-2, the V gene TRBV27; D is unclear. Germline V lookup: CDR1 MNHEY, CDR2 SMNVEV (reference sequence). The CDR3 is 14 residues long. V was cut by 0 bases and J by 4 bases, with 6 bases left in between. CDR3 sequence: CASSLSDLTGELFF. Written as DNA, the CDR3 is TGTGCCAGCAGTTTATCCGATCTCACCGGGGAGCTGTTTTTT.

This clonotype has ten or more counts. This chain uses TRBV12-3 or TRBV12-4 with TRBJ1-5; no clear D. This CDR3 contains 14 residues. V dropped 1 base and J dropped 11 bases, with 15 bases sitting between them. The CDR3 loop reads CASSLESRFEAQHF. The CDR3 DNA reads as TGTGCCAGCAGTTTAGAATCCAGGTTTGAGGCCCAGCATTTT.